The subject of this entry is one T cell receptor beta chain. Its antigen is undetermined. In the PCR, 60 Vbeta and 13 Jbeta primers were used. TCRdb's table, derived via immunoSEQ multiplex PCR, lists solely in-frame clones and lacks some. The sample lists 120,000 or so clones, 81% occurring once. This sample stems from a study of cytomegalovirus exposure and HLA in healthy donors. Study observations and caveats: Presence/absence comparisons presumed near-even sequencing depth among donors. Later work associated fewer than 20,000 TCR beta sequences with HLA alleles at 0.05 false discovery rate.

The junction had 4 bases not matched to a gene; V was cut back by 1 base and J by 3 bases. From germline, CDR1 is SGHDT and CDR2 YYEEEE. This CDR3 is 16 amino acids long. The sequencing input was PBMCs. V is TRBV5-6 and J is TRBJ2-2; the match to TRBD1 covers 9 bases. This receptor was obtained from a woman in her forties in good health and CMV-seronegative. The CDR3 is CASSLSYRGHTGELFF. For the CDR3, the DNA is TGTGCCAGCAGCTTGTCTTACAGGGGGCACACCGGGGAGCTGTTTTTT.